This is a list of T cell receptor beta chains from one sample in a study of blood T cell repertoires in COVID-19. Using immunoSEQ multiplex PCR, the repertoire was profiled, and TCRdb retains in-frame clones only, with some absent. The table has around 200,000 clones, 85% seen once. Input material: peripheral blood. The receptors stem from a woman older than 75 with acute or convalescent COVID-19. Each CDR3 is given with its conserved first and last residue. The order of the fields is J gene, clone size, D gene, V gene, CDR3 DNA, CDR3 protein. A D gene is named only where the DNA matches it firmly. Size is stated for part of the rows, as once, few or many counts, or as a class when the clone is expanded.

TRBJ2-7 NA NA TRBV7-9 TGTGCCAGCAGCCCCTCCGGGGGTACCTACGAGCAGTACTTC CASSPSGGTYEQYF
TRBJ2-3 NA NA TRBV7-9 TGTGCCAGCAGCCTCGGGGACCGGGACTGGCGCTTGGCCACAGATACGCAGTATTTT CASSLGDRDWRLATDTQYF
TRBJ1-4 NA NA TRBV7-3 TGTGCCAGCAGCCCCACCGGGTGGGGGCGCTCGGAAAAACTGTTTTTT CASSPTGWGRSEKLFF
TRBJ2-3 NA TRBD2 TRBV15 TGTGCCACCAGCTCTCACCGGACTAGCGCCAGCACAGATACGCAGTATTTT CATSSHRTSASTDTQYF
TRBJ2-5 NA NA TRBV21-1 TGTGCCAGCAGCAGTCGATTGGGACTAGCGGGAGCGGATCAAGAGACCCAGTACTTC CASSSRLGLAGADQETQYF
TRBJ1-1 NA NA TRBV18 TGTGCCAGCTCACCACTAATCCAAGCTTTCTTT CASSPLIQAFF
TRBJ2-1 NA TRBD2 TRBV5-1 TGCGCCAGCAGCTTCTTAGGGACTAGCGGGGGCTACAATGAGCAGTTCTTC CASSFLGTSGGYNEQFF
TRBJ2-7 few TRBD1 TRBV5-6 TGTGCCAGCAGCTCCCGACAGGGAATTGACGAGCAGTACTTC CASSSRQGIDEQYF
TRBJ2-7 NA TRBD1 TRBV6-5 TGTGCCAGCAGAAACAGGGGGTCAACCTACGAGCAGTACTTC CASRNRGSTYEQYF
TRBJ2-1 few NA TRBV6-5 TGTGCCAGCAATAGACAGAGTCCGAACAATGAGCAGTTCTTC CASNRQSPNNEQFF
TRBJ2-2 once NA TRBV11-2 TGTGCCAGCAGCTTAGCGGGAACGTGGCAGCCCGGGGAGCTGTTTTTT CASSLAGTWQPGELFF
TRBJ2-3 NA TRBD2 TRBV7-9 TGTGCCAGCAGCTCTGGACTAGCGGGCACAGATACGCAGTATTTT CASSSGLAGTDTQYF
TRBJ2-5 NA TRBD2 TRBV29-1 TGCAGCGTTGAAGATCATAACCTAGCGGGTGTTCAAGAGACCCAGTACTTC CSVEDHNLAGVQETQYF
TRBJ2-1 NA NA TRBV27 TGTGCCAGCAGTCAGACTCCTACGGCTGAGCAGTTCTTC CASSQTPTAEQFF
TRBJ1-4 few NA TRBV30 TGTGCCTGGAGTCCTACAGGGATGGGTGAAAAACTGTTTTTT CAWSPTGMGEKLFF
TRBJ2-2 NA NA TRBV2 TGTGCCAGCAGGGGAGGGGGGACCGGGGAGCTGTTTTTT CASRGGGTGELFF
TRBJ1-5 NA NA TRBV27 TGTGCCAGCAGTCTCCGGTATAGCAATCAGCCCCAGCATTTT CASSLRYSNQPQHF
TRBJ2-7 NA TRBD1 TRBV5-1 TGCGCCAGCAGCCCGGGGACAGGCTCGAGAGAGTACTTC CASSPGTGSREYF
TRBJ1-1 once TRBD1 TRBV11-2 TGTGCCAGCAGATCGACAGGGACGGGGACTGAAGCTTTCTTT CASRSTGTGTEAFF
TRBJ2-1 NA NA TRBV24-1 TGTGCCACCAGTGATACCACTAGGGCAGTATACAATGAGCAGTTCTTC CATSDTTRAVYNEQFF
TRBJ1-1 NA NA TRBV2 TGTGCCAGCAGGGACAGCAGGGCTTCGAACACTGAAGCTTTCTTT CASRDSRASNTEAFF
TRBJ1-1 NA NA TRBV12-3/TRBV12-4 TGTGCCAGCAGTTTGGAGGACACTGAAGCTTTCTTT CASSLEDTEAFF
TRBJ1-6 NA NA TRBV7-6 TGTGCCAGCAGCTTAGGACCCTTCCAGGGGCAAAATTCACCCCTCCACTTT CASSLGPFQGQNSPLHF
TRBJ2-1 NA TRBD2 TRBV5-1 TGCGCCAGCAGCTCAAATACTCTAGCGGGGGCCTACAATGAGCAGTTCTTC CASSSNTLAGAYNEQFF
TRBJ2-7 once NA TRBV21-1 TGTGCCAGCAGCAATCACTCCTACGAGCAGTACTTC CASSNHSYEQYF
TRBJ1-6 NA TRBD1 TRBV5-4 TGTGCCAGCAGCAGGCCGGGACAGGGTAATTCACCCCTCCACTTT CASSRPGQGNSPLHF
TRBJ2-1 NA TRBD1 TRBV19 TGTGCCAGTAGTATTGACAGGGGAACCTACAATGAGCAGTTCTTC CASSIDRGTYNEQFF
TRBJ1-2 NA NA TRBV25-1 TGTGCCAGCAGCTGGGACTTTAAAGGTACCTATGGCTACACCTTC CASSWDFKGTYGYTF
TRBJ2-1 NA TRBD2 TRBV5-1 TGCGCCAGCAGCAACGGACTAGCGGGGTCCTACAATGAGCAGTTCTTC CASSNGLAGSYNEQFF
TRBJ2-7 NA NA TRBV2 TGTGCCAGCAGTGAACTCCTAATTGGCGAGCAGTACTTC CASSELLIGEQYF
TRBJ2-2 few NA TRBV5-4 TGTGCCAGCAGCTTAAATACAGGGTCGGCCGGGGAGCTGTTTTTT CASSLNTGSAGELFF
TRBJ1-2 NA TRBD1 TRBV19 TGTGCCAGTAGTGAAGCCCAGGACAGGTCCGTCTACACCTTC CASSEAQDRSVYTF
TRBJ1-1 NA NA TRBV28 TGTGCCAGCAAGGGGTTCCTTGAAGCTTTCTTT CASKGFLEAFF
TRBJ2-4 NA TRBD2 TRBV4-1 TGCGCCAGCAGCCAAGATAGCGGGAACCATCTTGGCATTCAGTACTTC CASSQDSGNHLGIQYF
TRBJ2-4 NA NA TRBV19 TGTGCCAGTAGTATAGGGCCAGGGGGGGCCAAAAACATTCAGTACTTC CASSIGPGGAKNIQYF
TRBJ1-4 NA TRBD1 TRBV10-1 TGCGCCAGCAGCGGACAGGGGAGGGAGAAACTGTTTTTT CASSGQGREKLFF
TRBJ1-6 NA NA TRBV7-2 TGTGCCAGCAGCTTAGTAGCCTATTCACCCCTCCACTTT CASSLVAYSPLHF
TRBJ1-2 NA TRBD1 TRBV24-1 TGTGCCACCAGTCATGGGAAGGGACAGGTATATGGCTACACCTTC CATSHGKGQVYGYTF
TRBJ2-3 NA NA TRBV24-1 TGTGCCACTGAAGCGGACGGAGGAACAGATACGCAGTATTTT CATEADGGTDTQYF
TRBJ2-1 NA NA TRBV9 TGTGCCAGCAGCGTAGGTTCTTTGGAGCAGTTCTTC CASSVGSLEQFF
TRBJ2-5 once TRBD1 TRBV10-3 TGTGCCATCAAAGGACAGGCAGTCTCCGAGACCCAGTACTTC CAIKGQAVSETQYF
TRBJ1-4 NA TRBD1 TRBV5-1 TGCGCCAGCAGCCTACGGACAGGATATGAAAAACTGTTTTTT CASSLRTGYEKLFF
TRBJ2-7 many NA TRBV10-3 TGTGCCATCAGACCGTCGACGACAAAATTCAACTACGAGCAGTACTTC CAIRPSTTKFNYEQYF
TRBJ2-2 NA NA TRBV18 TGTGCCAGCTCACTGACTTTTAACACCGGGGAGCTGTTTTTT CASSLTFNTGELFF
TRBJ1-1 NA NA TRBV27 TGTGCCAGCAGTTTACACGGGTCCGGGGATGAAGCTTTCTTT CASSLHGSGDEAFF
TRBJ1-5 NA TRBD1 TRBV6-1 TGTGCCAGCAGTGAATTCTCCGGGACAGGCAATCAGCCCCAGCATTTT CASSEFSGTGNQPQHF
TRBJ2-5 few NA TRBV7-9 TGTGCCAGCAGCCCACCCAGCGACAGCCAAGAGACCCAGTACTTC CASSPPSDSQETQYF
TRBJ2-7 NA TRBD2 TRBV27 TGTGCCAGCAGACTAGCGGGGTTATACGAGCAGTACTTC CASRLAGLYEQYF
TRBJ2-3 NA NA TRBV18 TGTGCCAGCATGAGGCCGGAACTCACAGATACGCAGTATTTT CASMRPELTDTQYF